The sample holds a few counts of the clone carrying this TCR beta chain. This sample was taken from a study of blood T cell repertoires in COVID-19. Data came from immunoSEQ multiplex PCR; TCRdb stores just in-frame clones and leaves some out. This table holds around 140,000 clones, about nine tenths found once. The CDR3 loop spans 15 amino acids. The germline gives CDR1 MNHNS, CDR2 SASEGT. The junction had 2 bases not matched to a gene; V was cut back by 3 bases and J by 0 bases. The chain couples TRBV6-1 to TRBJ1-5, with 7 bases aligning to TRBD1. Input material: peripheral blood. The receptor was isolated from a woman aged 45-59 years with acute or convalescent COVID-19. The CDR3 loop reads CASSESGGSNQPQHF. The CDR3 DNA sequence: TGTGCCAGCAGTGAGTCAGGGGGTAGCAATCAGCCCCAGCATTTT.